This T cell receptor beta chain was recorded in a study of T cell repertoires in ileal Crohn's disease. Study-wide background: All patients had surgery for stricturing (roughly 61%) or penetrating (roughly 39%) disease. Study-wide results and limits: Endoscopic recurrence occurred in every patient whose clonality exceeded 26.8%. Compared with non-smokers, active smokers at surgery showed more clonal expansions.

Profiling relied on immunoSEQ multiplex PCR, and the TCRdb table lists in-frame clones only, not all of them. The sample yields roughly 16,000 clones, roughly 91% seen once. Looked up from germline, CDR1 is SGHTS and CDR2 is YDEGEE. V was shortened by 4 bases and J by 0 bases, with 17 bases between the two germline ends. CDR3 length: 17 amino acids. On this clone: Antigen: not known.

The chain employs TRBV5-8 and TRBJ2-1, with TRBD1 as a possible D gene (5 bases). This clonotype was sampled from an adult with Crohn's disease. The sequencing sample was made of ileal tissue. The CDR3 nucleotides read TGTGCCAGCAGCGACGGCATAGGGGTAAGCTCCTACAATGAGCAGTTCTTC. As protein: CASSDGIGVSSYNEQFF.